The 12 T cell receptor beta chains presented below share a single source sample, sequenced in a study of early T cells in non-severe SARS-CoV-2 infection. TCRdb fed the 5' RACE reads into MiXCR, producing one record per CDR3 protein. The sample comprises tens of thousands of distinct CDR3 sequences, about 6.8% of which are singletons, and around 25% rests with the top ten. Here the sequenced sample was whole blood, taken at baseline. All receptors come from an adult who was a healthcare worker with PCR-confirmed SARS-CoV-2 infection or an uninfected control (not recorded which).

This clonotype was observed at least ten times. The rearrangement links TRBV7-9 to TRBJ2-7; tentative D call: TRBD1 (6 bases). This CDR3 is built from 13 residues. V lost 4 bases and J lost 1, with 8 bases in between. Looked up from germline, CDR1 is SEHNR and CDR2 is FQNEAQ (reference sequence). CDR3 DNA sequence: TGTGCCAGCAGCTCGGACAGTTCCTACGAGCAGTACTTC. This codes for CASSSDSSYEQYF.

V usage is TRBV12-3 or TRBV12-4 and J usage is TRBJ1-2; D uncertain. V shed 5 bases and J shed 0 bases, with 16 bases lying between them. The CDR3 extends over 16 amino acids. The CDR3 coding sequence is TGTGCCAGCAGTCACCTCCCCCGCACCTCTAACTATGGCTACACCTTC. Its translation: CASSHLPRTSNYGYTF.

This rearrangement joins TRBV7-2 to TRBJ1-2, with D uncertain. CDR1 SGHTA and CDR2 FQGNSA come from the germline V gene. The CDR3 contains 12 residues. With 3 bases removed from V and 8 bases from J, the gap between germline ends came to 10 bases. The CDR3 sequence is CASSFRVRGYTF. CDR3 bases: TGTGCCAGCAGCTTTAGAGTCCGCGGCTACACCTTC.

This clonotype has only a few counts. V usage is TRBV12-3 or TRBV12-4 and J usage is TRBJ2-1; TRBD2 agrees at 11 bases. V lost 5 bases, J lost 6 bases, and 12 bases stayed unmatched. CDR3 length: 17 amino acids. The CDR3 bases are TGTGCCAGCAGTCCACCCTTTTCCCTAGCGGGGGGCAATGAGCAGTTCTTC. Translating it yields CASSPPFSLAGGNEQFF.

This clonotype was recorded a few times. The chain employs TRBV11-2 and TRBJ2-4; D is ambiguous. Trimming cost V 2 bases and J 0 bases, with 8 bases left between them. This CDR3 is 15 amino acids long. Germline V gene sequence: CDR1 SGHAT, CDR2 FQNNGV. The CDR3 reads CASSLTAIAKNIQYF. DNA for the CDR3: TGTGCCAGCAGCTTAACTGCGATAGCCAAAAACATTCAGTACTTC. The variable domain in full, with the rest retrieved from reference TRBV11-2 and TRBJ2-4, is EAGVAQSPRYKIIEKRQSVAFWCNPISGHATLYWYQQILGQGPKLLIQFQNNGVVDDSQLPKDRFSAERLKGVDSTLKIQPAKLEDSAVYLCASSLTAIAKNIQYFGAGTRLSVL.

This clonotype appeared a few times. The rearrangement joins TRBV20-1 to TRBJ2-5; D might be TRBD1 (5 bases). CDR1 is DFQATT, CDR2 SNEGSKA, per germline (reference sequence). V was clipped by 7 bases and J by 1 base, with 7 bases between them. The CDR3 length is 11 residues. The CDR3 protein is CSGQTQETQYF. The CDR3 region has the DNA TGCAGTGGACAGACCCAAGAGACCCAGTACTTC.

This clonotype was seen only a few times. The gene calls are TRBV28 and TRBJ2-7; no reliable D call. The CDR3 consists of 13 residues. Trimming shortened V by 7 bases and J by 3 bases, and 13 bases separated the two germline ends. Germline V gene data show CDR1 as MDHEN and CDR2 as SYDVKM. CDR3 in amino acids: CASTPDRLYEQYF. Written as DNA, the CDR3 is TGTGCCAGCACCCCCGACCGTCTCTACGAGCAGTACTTC.

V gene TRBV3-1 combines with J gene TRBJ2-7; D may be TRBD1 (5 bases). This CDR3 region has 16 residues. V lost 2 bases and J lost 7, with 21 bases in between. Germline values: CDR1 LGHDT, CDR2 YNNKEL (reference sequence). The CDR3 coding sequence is TGTGCCAGCAGCCAACCGAATCGGGCGCACCAGGGAGAGCAGTACTTC. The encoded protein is CASSQPNRAHQGEQYF.

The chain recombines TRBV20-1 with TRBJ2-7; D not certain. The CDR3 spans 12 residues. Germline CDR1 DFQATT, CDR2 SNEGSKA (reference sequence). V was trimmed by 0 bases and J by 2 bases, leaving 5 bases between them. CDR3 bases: TGCAGTGCTAGAGAGCTGACCTACGAGCAGTACTTC. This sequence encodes CSARELTYEQYF.

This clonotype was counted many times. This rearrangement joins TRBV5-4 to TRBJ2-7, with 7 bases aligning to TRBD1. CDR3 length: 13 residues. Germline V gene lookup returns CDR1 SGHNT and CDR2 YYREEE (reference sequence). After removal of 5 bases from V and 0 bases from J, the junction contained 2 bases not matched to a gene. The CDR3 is CASRGQFSYEQYF. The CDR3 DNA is TGTGCCAGCAGGGGACAGTTCTCCTACGAGCAGTACTTC. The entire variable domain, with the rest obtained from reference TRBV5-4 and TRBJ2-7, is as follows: ETGVTQSPTHLIKTRGQQVTLRCSSQSGHNTVSWYQQALGQGPQFIFQYYREEENGRGNFPPRFSGLQFPNYSSELNVNALELDDSALYLCASRGQFSYEQYFGPGTRLTVT.

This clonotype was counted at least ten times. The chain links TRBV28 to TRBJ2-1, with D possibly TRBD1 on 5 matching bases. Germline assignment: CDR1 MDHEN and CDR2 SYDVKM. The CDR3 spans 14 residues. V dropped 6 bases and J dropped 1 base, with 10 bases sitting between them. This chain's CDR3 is CASRRTYSYNEQFF. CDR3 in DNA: TGTGCCAGCAGAAGGACATATTCCTACAATGAGCAGTTCTTC.

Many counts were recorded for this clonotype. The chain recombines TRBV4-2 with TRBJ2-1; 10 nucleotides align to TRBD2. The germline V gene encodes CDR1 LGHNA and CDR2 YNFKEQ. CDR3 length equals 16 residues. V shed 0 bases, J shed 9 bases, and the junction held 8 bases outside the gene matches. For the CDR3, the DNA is TGTGCCAGCAGCCAAGATGGGGTAACTAGCGGGGCTGAGCAGTTCTTC. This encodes CASSQDGVTSGAEQFF.